This TCR beta chain was obtained from a study of blood T cell repertoires in COVID-19. V gave up 0 bases and J gave up 2 bases; unmatched junction bases: 3. The CDR3 totals 16 residues. Germline V gene sequence: CDR1 SGHRS, CDR2 YFSETQ. Profiling relied on immunoSEQ multiplex PCR, and the TCRdb table lists in-frame clones only, not all of them. Of about 260,000 clones in the sample, around nine tenths were seen once. This TCR was sampled from a middle-aged man who had recovered from COVID-19. This chain connects TRBV5-1 to TRBJ2-1; 9 bases agree with TRBD2. The specimen sequenced was peripheral blood. The CDR3 bases are TGCGCCAGCAGCTTGGGAGCGGGAGGAGCCTACAATGAGCAGTTCTTC. The encoded protein is CASSLGAGGAYNEQFF. Using reference TRBV5-1 and TRBJ2-1 for the parts outside the CDR3, the full variable domain is KAGVTQTPRYLIKTRGQQVTLSCSPISGHRSVSWYQQTPGQGLQFLFEYFSETQRNKGNFPGRFSGRQFSNSRSEMNVSTLELGDSALYLCASSLGAGGAYNEQFFGPGTRLTVL.